This TCR beta chain was sequenced in a study of blood T cell repertoires in COVID-19. This clone was seen a few times. Residents of approximately 25 US areas, aged roughly 18 to 89 years, made up the participants. V lost 6 bases to trimming and J lost 2 bases; unmatched junction nucleotides: 6. The CDR3 totals 15 residues. Looked up from germline, CDR1 is MNHEY and CDR2 is SVGAGI. The data were produced by immunoSEQ multiplex PCR, yet TCRdb's version contains in-frame clones alone and is incomplete. Here the sample spans more than 250,000 clones, around 84% being singletons. Sequenced: PBMCs or T cells enriched from blood (not recorded which). The TCR sequence derives from a woman aged 18-29 years who had recovered from COVID-19. The gene calls are TRBV6-5 and TRBJ2-7; TRBD2 agrees at 11 bases. Here the CDR3 DNA reads TGTGCCAGCAGAAAGACTAGCGGGGCTACCTACGAGCAGTACTTC. Translation gives CASRKTSGATYEQYF.